A single T cell receptor beta chain is shown here with its context. Antigen: not known. These data are taken from a study of shared clonotypes between healthy human individuals. General observations from the study: About 5% of naive CD4 clonotypes were shared across a few donors. Clonotype sharing among donors was expected to depend on sequencing depth. It was only blood that was sampled, and tissue repertoires likely differ.

Profiling relied on immunoSEQ multiplex PCR, and the TCRdb table lists in-frame clones only, not all of them. The sample lists about 2.4 million clones, more than 90% occurring once. The V and J ends lost 1 base and 5 bases, in that order; junction bases with no gene match: 5. CDR1 and CDR2 (germline): ENHRY, SYGVKD. This CDR3 spans 15 amino acids. Sequencing was performed on naive CD4+ T cells sorted from blood. Described subset: CD45RA+ positively selected. The chain recombines TRBV10-3 with TRBJ2-3; 8 bases map to TRBD2. This clonotype was obtained from a man aged 18 to 29 in good health. As DNA, the CDR3 is TGTGCCATCAGTGAGTTCGGACTAGCAGGAGATACGCAGTATTTT. Translating gives CAISEFGLAGDTQYF.